What follows is one TCR beta chain and its context. Its antigen is unidentified. The entry originates in a study of T cell responses to AZD1222 COVID-19 vaccine. Overall study findings and caveats: Vaccine-associated CD4 TCRs spanned spike, dominant at 160-218 and 743-854. Reportedly, nearly half the spike-specific TCRs target unmutated variant regions. The donor group comprised mostly white British people and more females; the analysis possibly underestimated clonal diversity. Just a handful of AZD1222 recipients tested seropositive at baseline.

The CDR3 extends over 16 amino acids. Germline V gives CDR1 SGHKS, CDR2 YYEKEE (reference sequence). Trimming at V came to 2 bases and at J to 6 bases, leaving 10 bases not matched to a gene. Data came from immunoSEQ multiplex PCR; TCRdb stores just in-frame clones and leaves some out. The sample shows under 150,000 clones, about 85% of them seen only once. The TCR comes from an adult who received the AZD1222 COVID-19 vaccine. This chain links TRBV5-5 with TRBJ1-5, with 8 bases aligning to TRBD1. The source material was peripheral blood, sampled 28 days after the second AZD1222 dose. As DNA, the CDR3 is TGTGCCAGCAGCTTTTTTTCAGGGGGCCAAGGTCAGCCCCAGCATTTT. Protein sequence: CASSFFSGGQGQPQHF.